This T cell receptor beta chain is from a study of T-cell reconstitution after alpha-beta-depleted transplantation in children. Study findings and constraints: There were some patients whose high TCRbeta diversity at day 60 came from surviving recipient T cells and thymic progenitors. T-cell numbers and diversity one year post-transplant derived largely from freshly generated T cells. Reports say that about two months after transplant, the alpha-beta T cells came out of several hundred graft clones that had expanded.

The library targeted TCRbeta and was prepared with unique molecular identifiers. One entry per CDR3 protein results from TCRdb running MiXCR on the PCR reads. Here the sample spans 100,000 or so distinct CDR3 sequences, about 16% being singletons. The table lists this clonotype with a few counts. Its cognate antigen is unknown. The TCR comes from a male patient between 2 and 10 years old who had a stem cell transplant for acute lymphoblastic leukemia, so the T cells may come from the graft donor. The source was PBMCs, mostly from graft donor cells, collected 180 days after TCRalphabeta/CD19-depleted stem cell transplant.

The CDR3 bases are TGCGCCAGCAGACCGGGACTAGCGGGGCCCCAAGAGACCCAGTACTTC. It encodes CASRPGLAGPQETQYF. This sequence joins TRBV10-2 and TRBJ2-5, with 13 bases fitting TRBD2. There are 16 residues in the CDR3. Losses at the gene ends were 6 bases for V and 1 base for J; bases not matched to a gene: 5. Germline V CDR1 and CDR2: WSHSY, SAAADI.